This entry describes one TCR beta chain. The antigen is not known. Germline V gene sequence: CDR1 SEHNR, CDR2 FQNEAQ (reference sequence). This CDR3 is built from 12 residues. V was trimmed by 4 bases and J by 9 bases, leaving 12 bases between them. The sequenced template was RNA, covering the TCR beta CDR3 region. HTBI primers primed a first-round RT-PCR, and a second-round multiplex PCR followed. One entry per CDR3 protein results from TCRdb running MiXCR on the multiplex PCR reads. Among about 740,000 distinct CDR3 sequences listed, approximately 40% were seen once. This sample was included in a study of Graves' ophthalmopathy and Graves' hyperthyroidism. For the study at large: No treatment had been given when peripheral blood was collected at initial diagnosis. Study-wide results and caveats: Forecasting of ophthalmopathy progression by the model achieved around 71% sensitivity and approximately 72% specificity.

Sequenced: peripheral blood. This sequence joins TRBV7-9 and TRBJ2-5; D unresolved. This receptor was identified in an adult man with Graves' ophthalmopathy. CDR3 DNA sequence: TGTGCCAGCAGCTCGAACACTCAGCCCCAGTACTTC. Protein: CASSSNTQPQYF.